One and the same sample provided the 15 T cell receptor delta chains below, sequenced in a study of gamma-delta T cells after stem cell transplantation. TCRdb called clones anew from the RT-PCR reads with CATT. This sample has around 1,600 delta-chain clones, with roughly 5.4% found just once. Material: gamma-delta T cells. These receptors came from a human donor. It is not recorded whose cells these are; they may come from a transplant donor.

This clone counts as medium-sized (0.01 to 0.1%). A far bigger clonotype differs at one base, so this is likely a read error. The chain recombines TRDV2 with TRDJ1, with TRDD3 identical over 12 bases. Germline V lookup: CDR1 GEAIGNYY, CDR2 EKD. This CDR3 is built from 18 residues. CDR3 loop: CACDTPTGGYPYTDKPIF. The CDR3 DNA reads TGTGCCTGTGACACTCCTACTGGGGGATACCCCTATACCGATAAACCCATCTTT.

The table lists this clone with a few counts. Since a far larger clone is one base different, this is likely a read error. Other DNA variants within this sample encode the same CDR3. V gene TRAV29/DV5 combines with J gene TRDJ1; 8 bases line up with TRDD3. CDR1 and CDR2 from the germline V gene are NSMFDY and ISSIKDK. The CDR3 has 17 amino acids. CDR3 DNA sequence: TGTGCAGCAAGCGCCTCCTACGGTTGGGGGATCACCGATAAACTCATTTTT. It translates to CAASASYGWGITDKLIF.

A word on this clone: With only one base between it and a far larger clone, this is likely a read error. Other DNA sequences in this specimen translate into the identical CDR3. The chain joins TRDV1 to TRDJ2, with 9 bases lining up with TRDD3. The CDR3 spans 24 residues. Germline V gives CDR1 TSWWSYY, CDR2 QGS. CDR3 sequence (DNA): TGTGCTCTTGGGGAACTCTCGATTTGCTCCTACCTTGACTGGGGGACCTCTTTGACAGCGCAACTCTTCTTT. This gives the protein CALGELSICSYLDWGTSLTAQLFF.

This clone was seen only a few times. It is likely a read error: a sequence one base away is far more abundant. The sample holds other DNA sequences that translate to the same CDR3. The chain links TRDV1 to TRDJ2, with 8 bases fitting TRDD3. V lost 8 bases and J lost 4; bases outside the gene matches: 24. The CDR3 runs 20 residues. The germline gives CDR1 TSWWSYY, CDR2 QGS. This CDR3 reads CALNLPSWYRGYLPTAQLFF. Written as DNA, the CDR3 is TGTGCTCTTAATCTTCCCAGTTGGTACCGGGGATACTTGCCGACAGCACAACTCTTCTTT.

With regard to this clone: TCRdb lists the protein of a much larger clone for this DNA, which differs at residue 9, so this is likely a read error; the protein given here is translated from the DNA itself. This chain connects TRDV1 to TRDJ1, with D perhaps matching TRDD3 (6 bases). The CDR3 totals 23 residues. V lost 3 bases and J 0 bases, leaving 35 bases between the germline ends. Germline V gene sequence: CDR1 TSWWSYY, CDR2 QGS. CDR3: CALGDAWASLGDPWQSDTDKLIF. Written as DNA, the CDR3 is TGTGCTCTTGGGGACGCATGGGCCTCCCTTGGGGATCCTTGGCAGTCGGACACCGATAAACTCATCTTT.

As to this clone: TCRdb attributes to this sequence the protein of a much larger clone, which differs from the DNA translation at residue 13; a read error is likely, and the protein displayed is translated from the DNA. V gene TRDV1 combines with J gene TRDJ1, with 9 bases matching TRDD3. The V gene's germline CDR1 is TSWWSYY and CDR2 QGS. This CDR3 is 16 amino acids long. The ends lost 4 bases at V and 9 bases at J; junction bases unmatched: 15. CDR3 nucleotide sequence: TGTGCTCTTGGGGCCCGGCGCGCTACTGGGGGAGCTGAACTCATCTTT. It codes for CALGARRATGGAELIF.

In its sample, this clone was seen a few times. The protein that TCRdb holds for this DNA derives from a much larger clone and differs from the translated DNA at residue 12, which likely indicates a read error; the protein shown here is translated from the DNA. The gene calls are TRDV1 and TRDJ1; D unresolved. Trimming pared 0 bases from V and 0 bases from J, leaving 20 bases between. Germline values: CDR1 TSWWSYY, CDR2 QGS. The CDR3 extends over 19 amino acids. The CDR3 spells CALGELRRYARSHTDKLIF. The CDR3, as DNA: TGTGCTCTTGGGGAACTACGGAGATATGCTCGATCCCACACCGATAAACTCATCTTT.

The genes are TRDV2 and TRDJ1; no firm D call. The V gene lost 0 bases and the J gene lost 0 bases, with 10 bases spanning the gap. CDR1 is GEAIGNYY and CDR2 is EKD in the germline V gene. CDR3 size: 15 residues. CDR3 amino acids: CACDTLSGYTDKLIF. The DNA of the CDR3 is TGTGCCTGTGACACCCTATCCGGTTACACCGATAAACTCATCTTT.

This clone was seen only a few times. The genes are TRDV2 and TRDJ1, with 9 bases aligning to TRDD3. The CDR3 runs 15 residues. Germline V CDR1 and CDR2: GEAIGNYY, EKD. V trimming: 3 bases; J trimming: 0 bases; junction bases outside the gene matches: 4. The CDR3 region has the DNA TGTGCCTGTGACGTACTGGGGGAAGACACCGATAAACTCATCTTT. Translation: CACDVLGEDTDKLIF.

A note on this clone: A read error likely explains why the TCRdb protein, taken from a much larger clone, differs from this DNA's translation at residue 4; the protein shown is translated from the DNA. The rearrangement joins TRDV2 to TRDJ1, with 13 bases aligning to TRDD3. This CDR3 contains 20 residues. After removal of 6 bases from V and 3 bases from J, the junction contained 21 bases not matched to a gene. Germline CDR1 is GEAIGNYY and CDR2 is EKD. CDR3 protein: CACNLLGDTRRRNWSDKLIF. Here the CDR3 DNA reads TGTGCCTGTAACCTACTGGGGGATACGCGAAGGAGAAACTGGTCCGATAAACTCATCTTT.

This clone was found a few times. This chain links TRDV2 with TRDJ1; 11 nucleotides agree with TRDD3. Per the germline V gene, CDR1 is GEAIGNYY and CDR2 is EKD. This CDR3 has 16 amino acids. Trimming cost V 2 bases and J 5 bases; bases outside gene matches: 9. CDR3 DNA: TGTGCCTGTGACAGTTTACTGGGGGATAGTCGTGATAAACTCATCTTT. Translation gives CACDSLLGDSRDKLIF.

The V gene is TRDV2, the J gene TRDJ1, with 8 bases identical to TRDD3. Unmatched junction bases numbered 9, after V lost 0 bases and J lost 1 base. Germline CDR1 reads GEAIGNYY; CDR2 reads EKD. This CDR3 comprises 17 residues. This chain's CDR3 is CACDTPFTGGSTDKLIF. The CDR3 region has the DNA TGTGCCTGTGACACCCCCTTTACTGGGGGGAGCACCGATAAACTCATCTTT.

By share, this clone ranks as medium-sized. This likely reflects a read error, since a far larger clone is one base away. This chain uses TRDV2 with TRDJ3; TRDD3 matches at 12 bases. This CDR3 comprises 21 residues. The germline V gene encodes CDR1 GEAIGNYY and CDR2 EKD. With V trimmed by 3 bases and J by 5 bases, 16 bases remained unmatched. The CDR3 loop reads CACDRYEATGGYCRDTRQMFF. For the CDR3, the DNA is TGTGCCTGTGACCGGTATGAGGCCACTGGGGGATACTGCCGGGACACCCGACAGATGTTTTTC.

To note about this clone: A read error is likely here: a far larger clone is one base away. At the DNA level, this CDR3 is encoded by other sequences in the same sample as well. The chain employs TRDV1 and TRDJ1; 8 bases are a match to TRDD3. V was clipped by 6 bases and J by 3 bases; unmatched bases: 15. The germline V gene has CDR1 TSWWSYY and CDR2 QGS. The CDR3 has 17 amino acids. The CDR3 bases are TGTGCTCTTGGAACCGGGGGTAGGAGGGATACGTCCGATAAACTCATCTTT. Translation: CALGTGGRRDTSDKLIF.

Remarks on this clone: The translation of this DNA and the TCRdb protein of a much larger clone differ at residue 11, probably owing to a read error; the protein shown here is translated from the DNA. The chain links TRDV1 to TRDJ1; D unresolved. Germline V gives CDR1 TSWWSYY, CDR2 QGS. This CDR3 contains 15 residues. The CDR3 protein is CALGELVVNTVKLIF. The CDR3 nucleotides are TGTGCTCTTGGGGAACTCGTAGTAAACACCGTTAAACTCATCTTT.